This TCR beta chain was retrieved from a study of blood T cell repertoires in COVID-19. Study-level background: Material from acute and convalescent COVID-19 was sourced from the United States, Italy and Spain. PBMCs, B-cell-depleted T cells, or T cells provided the cDNA or gDNA that made up the material.

CDR3 length: 15 amino acids. V was shortened by 3 bases and J by 3 bases, with 14 bases between the two germline ends. Germline values: CDR1 LGHDT, CDR2 YNNKEL (reference sequence). Methods used by the authors: Researchers report that nucleated cell counts were estimated from reference gene primer amplification. Libraries were prepared by immunoSEQ multiplex PCR; TCRdb keeps only in-frame clonotypes and omits some of them. V, J and clone size are taken as reported in that table, and D and trimming were inferred from the DNA itself. Of around 90,000 clones in the sample, approximately 92% were seen once.

Sequencing was done on a sample of peripheral blood. The TCR originated in a woman aged 60-75 years with active COVID-19. The chain uses TRBV3-1 (or the pseudogene TRBV3-2) and TRBJ2-5; D is undetermined. The CDR3 region has the DNA TGTGCCAGCAGCCAGTTGAGAAACCCCAAAGAGACCCAGTACTTC. This translates into CASSQLRNPKETQYF.